Following are 17 T cell receptor beta chains from one sample sequenced in a study of blood T cell repertoires in COVID-19. The data were produced by immunoSEQ multiplex PCR, yet TCRdb's version contains in-frame clones alone and is incomplete. This table has about 190,000 clones, 70% to 90% appearing once. Sequenced material: peripheral blood. The receptors were gathered from a woman in her thirties with active or convalescent COVID-19.

V gene TRBV5-6 combines with J gene TRBJ2-5, with D possibly TRBD2 on 5 matching bases. Germline CDR1 SGHDT, CDR2 YYEEEE. V was shortened by 3 bases and J by 5 bases, with 8 bases between the two germline ends. The CDR3 consists of 12 residues. The CDR3 bases are TGTGCCAGCAGCTGGGAGCAGGAGACCCAGTACTTC. Residues: CASSWEQETQYF.

This clone showed up just once. The chain joins TRBV13 to TRBJ2-1; 14 nucleotides line up with TRBD2. Germline-derived CDR1 and CDR2 are PRHDT and FYEKMQ (reference sequence). V trimming: 5 bases; J trimming: 9 bases; junction bases outside the gene matches: 6. This CDR3 has 15 residues. The CDR3 loop reads CASSPRLAGGREQFF. The CDR3 bases are TGTGCCAGCAGCCCCAGACTAGCGGGGGGGCGTGAGCAGTTCTTC.

This clone showed up just a few times. This chain connects TRBV19 to TRBJ1-4, with 8 nucleotides matching TRBD1. V lost 5 bases, J lost 4 bases, and 6 bases stayed unmatched. The CDR3 runs to 15 residues. CDR1 is LNHDA, CDR2 SQIVND, per germline (reference sequence). The CDR3 region is CASSPQGAVNEKLFF. CDR3 nucleotide sequence: TGTGCCAGTAGTCCTCAGGGGGCCGTTAATGAAAAACTGTTTTTT.

This clone has only a few counts. This chain joins TRBV5-1 and TRBJ2-2; D remains unclear. The germline V gene encodes CDR1 SGHRS and CDR2 YFSETQ. This CDR3 has 16 amino acids. Between the trimmed V and J ends, which lost 0 bases and 7 bases, there was a span of 16 bases. The CDR3 loop is CASSLELVSGGGELFF. The DNA for the CDR3 is TGCGCCAGCAGCTTGGAGTTAGTGAGTGGCGGCGGGGAGCTGTTTTTT.

The chain uses TRBV2 and TRBJ2-7, with 8 bases identical to TRBD2. The J segment lost 5 bases and the V segment lost 4 bases, leaving 10 bases of the junction unmatched. The CDR3 is made up of 15 amino acids. Looked up from germline, CDR1 is SNHLY and CDR2 is FYNNEI. CDR3 residues: CASSVGRLATDEQYF. The CDR3, as DNA: TGTGCCAGCAGTGTAGGGAGACTAGCGACCGACGAGCAGTACTTC. Supplemented by reference TRBV2 and TRBJ2-7, the full variable domain reads EPEVTQTPSHQVTQMGQEVILRCVPISNHLYFYWYRQILGQKVEFLVSFYNNEISEKSEIFDDQFSVERPDGSNFTLKIRSTKLEDSAMYFCASSVGRLATDEQYFGPGTRLTVT.

V is TRBV14 and J is TRBJ1-1; 11 nucleotides match TRBD1. Looked up from germline, CDR1 is SGHDN and CDR2 is FVKESK. This CDR3 spans 15 amino acids. J was trimmed by 2 bases and V by 5 bases; bases with no gene match: 4. The CDR3 spells CASSAWTGGNTEAFF. CDR3 nucleotides: TGTGCCAGCAGCGCCTGGACAGGGGGCAACACTGAAGCTTTCTTT. The full variable domain, rest sourced from reference TRBV14 and TRBJ1-1, is EAGVTQFPSHSVIEKGQTVTLRCDPISGHDNLYWYRRVMGKEIKFLLHFVKESKQDESGMPNNRFLAERTGGTYSTLKVQPAELEDSGVYFCASSAWTGGNTEAFFGQGTRLTVV.

This chain connects TRBV19 to TRBJ1-3; D is undetermined. The CDR3 has 16 residues. V gave up 1 base and J gave up 3 bases, with 13 bases separating them. Germline CDR1 and CDR2: LNHDA and SQIVND (reference sequence). The CDR3 spells CASSIGLTQNGNTIYF. The CDR3 DNA is TGTGCCAGTAGTATAGGACTGACTCAAAATGGAAACACCATATATTTT.

V and J are TRBV29-1 and TRBJ1-1, with 7 bases matching TRBD1. The CDR3 sequence is 12 residues long. The germline V gene encodes CDR1 SQVTM and CDR2 ANQGSEA. The ends lost 5 bases at V and 5 bases at J; junction bases unmatched: 5. The CDR3 DNA sequence: TGCAGCGTTAAACAGGGGTTGACTGAAGCTTTCTTT. It yields the protein CSVKQGLTEAFF.

The chain has TRBV5-6 and TRBJ2-1; TRBD2 is a possible D gene (6 bases). CDR1 SGHDT and CDR2 YYEEEE come from the germline V gene. The germline V and J ends were trimmed by 4 bases and 2 bases, with 16 bases remaining between them. CDR3 length equals 16 residues. CDR3 sequence (DNA): TGTGCCAGCAGCGCGTTGTCGGGACTCACCTACAATGAGCAGTTCTTC. Residues: CASSALSGLTYNEQFF.

The table lists this clone with a few counts. This rearrangement joins TRBV5-5 to TRBJ1-3; TRBD1 might be the D (5 bases). Germline lookup yields CDR1 SGHKS and CDR2 YYEKEE (reference sequence). This CDR3 comprises 20 residues. Deletions cut 2 bases from V and 0 bases from J, with 24 bases between. The CDR3 loop reads CASSLSRVRGSYVSGNTIYF. Written as DNA, the CDR3 is TGTGCCAGCAGCTTAAGTCGCGTAAGGGGCTCGTATGTCTCTGGAAACACCATATATTTT. The full variable domain, with the rest looked up from reference TRBV5-5 and TRBJ1-3, is DAGVTQSPTHLIKTRGQQVTLRCSPISGHKSVSWYQQVLGQGPQFIFQYYEKEERGRGNFPDRFSARQFPNYSSELNVNALLLGDSALYLCASSLSRVRGSYVSGNTIYFGEGSWLTVV.

On this clone: Other DNA sequences in the same sample also yield this CDR3. The genes are TRBV19 and TRBJ1-1; D gene unclear. The V gene's germline CDR1 is LNHDA and CDR2 SQIVND (reference sequence). The CDR3 spans 11 residues. Trimming took 7 bases from V and 1 from J, leaving 4 bases between them. The DNA for the CDR3 is TGTGCCAGTACAAAGAACACTGAAGCTTTCTTT. It yields the protein CASTKNTEAFF.

The V and J genes are TRBV18 and TRBJ2-1; the D gene is possibly TRBD1 (5 bases). Germline CDR1 is KGHSH and CDR2 is LQKENI. V dropped 6 bases and J dropped 0 bases, with 15 bases sitting between them. The length of the CDR3 is 16 residues. The CDR3 coding sequence is TGTGCCAGCTCGTACGTAGGGGTGAGCTCCTACAATGAGCAGTTCTTC. It codes for CASSYVGVSSYNEQFF.

This clone has only one observation. The V call is TRBV3-1 (or the pseudogene TRBV3-2), the J call TRBJ1-3; TRBD1 matches 8 bases. The CDR3 covers 18 residues. Germline trimming cut 1 base from V and 3 bases from J; bases unmatched to any gene: 11. CDR1 is LGHDT, CDR2 YNNKEL, per germline (reference sequence). The CDR3 region is CASSQGTGYSVYGNTIYF. Written as DNA, the CDR3 is TGTGCCAGCAGCCAAGGGACAGGGTATTCGGTGTATGGAAACACCATATATTTT.

The V and J genes are TRBV21-1 and TRBJ2-1; the D call in the table, TRBD1, was not verified against the DNA. TRBV21-1 is labeled a pseudogene. This CDR3 has 16 residues. As DNA, the CDR3 is TGTGCCAGCAGCGAGGGGACAGGCAGCTCCTACAATGAGCAGTTCTTC. This encodes CASSEGTGSSYNEQFF.

The genes are TRBV14 and TRBJ2-1; D uncertain. The CDR3 runs 13 residues. The germline gives CDR1 SGHDN, CDR2 FVKESK. Trimming stripped 0 bases from V and 2 bases from J, with 2 bases between. The CDR3: CASSQDTYNEQFF. The CDR3 bases are TGTGCCAGCAGCCAAGATACCTACAATGAGCAGTTCTTC.

The DNA for the CDR3 is TGTGCCAGCAGCCAAGCGAGACTAACATACAATGAGCAGTTCTTC. It is translated as CASSQARLTYNEQFF. V usage is TRBV5-5 and J usage is TRBJ2-1; a weak D match, TRBD2 (5 bases). V was cut by 4 bases and J by 4 bases, with 15 bases left in between. This CDR3 is 15 amino acids long. Per germline, CDR1 SGHKS and CDR2 YYEKEE (reference sequence).

This clone was seen a few times. The rearrangement uses TRBV6-6 and TRBJ2-1, with D possibly matching TRBD1 (6 bases). The CDR3 contains 14 residues. V was cut by 2 bases and J by 3 bases, with 8 bases left in between. CDR1 and CDR2 (germline): MNHNY, SVGAGI (reference sequence). CDR3 DNA: TGTGCCAGCAGTTACGGGGGCAACTACAATGAGCAGTTCTTC. As protein: CASSYGGNYNEQFF.